This paragraph reports one TCR beta chain. Its antigen is as yet unknown. CDR3 length: 14 residues. Germline CDR1 reads MDHEN; CDR2 reads SYDVKM. Trimming removed 6 bases from V and 0 bases from J, with 11 bases in between. This table comes from immunoSEQ multiplex PCR, and its TCRdb copy is limited to in-frame clones, with some not included. The repertoire has approximately 110,000 clones, around nine tenths of them found once; the top ten carry around 19%. Time point noted: cycle 4 day 1 (C4D1), after more than 5 weeks of nivolumab. Every patient relapsed after autologous stem cell transplantation, and brentuximab vedotin exposure varied. Progressive disease, partial response or complete response was each patient's best response. The data were taken from a study of PD-1 blockade in classical Hodgkin lymphoma. Study observations and caveats: Possible causes of repertoire differences, disease activity or prior therapy, remain undefined. By C4D1, CD4+ diversity increased significantly, especially in complete responders.

The receptor was derived from a human donor with classical Hodgkin lymphoma. The sample here was peripheral blood mononuclear cells (PBMCs), taken before the fourth cycle of nivolumab. The chain is built from TRBV28 and TRBJ1-1, with D possibly TRBD1 on 5 matching bases. The CDR3 nucleotides are TGTGCCAGCAGCCTGACAGATATGAACACTGAAGCTTTCTTT. Protein sequence: CASSLTDMNTEAFF.